The rows below give T cell receptor beta chains drawn from one sample of a study of T cells in Graves' hyperthyroidism and ophthalmopathy. One entry per CDR3 protein, called by TCRdb with MiXCR from the multiplex PCR reads. The repertoire consists of around 350,000 distinct CDR3 sequences, with about 17% occurring once and the leading ten covering approximately 35%. Source material: blood. These receptors were obtained from a woman aged 25-40 years with Graves' hyperthyroidism that later progressed to Graves' ophthalmopathy. Each CDR3 is given with its conserved first and last residue. D genes are given only for firm matches. Size tells how often a clone was seen (once, few, many) or the class of an expanded clone, and some rows leave it out.

j_gene	d_gene	len	v_gene	abundance	CDR3aa	CDR3nt
TRBJ2-2	NA	12	TRBV5-6	many	CASSFTTGELFF	TGTGCCAGCAGCTTCACAACCGGGGAGCTGTTTTTT
TRBJ1-1	NA	14	TRBV2	many	CASSVTRVNTEAFF	TGTGCCAGCAGCGTTACACGGGTGAACACTGAAGCTTTCTTT
TRBJ2-1	TRBD2	18	TRBV12-3/TRBV12-4	many	CASSSHLGGGLTYNEQFF	TGTGCCAGCAGCTCACATCTCGGCGGGGGGCTAACCTACAATGAGCAGTTCTTC
TRBJ1-2	TRBD1	14	TRBV27	many	CASMEVQGLRGYTF	TGTGCCAGCATGGAGGTACAGGGGTTGAGGGGCTACACCTTC
TRBJ1-3	NA	14	TRBV19	NA	CASSSGQVRNTIYF	TGTGCCAGTAGTAGCGGACAAGTCCGGAACACCATATATTTT
TRBJ2-1	NA	15	TRBV12-3/TRBV12-4	NA	CASNGGRGSYNEQFF	TGCGCCAGCAATGGGGGCCGAGGCTCCTACAATGAGCAGTTCTTC
TRBJ2-2	TRBD2	16	TRBV12-3/TRBV12-4	many	CASSPMTSGRPGELFF	TGTGCCAGCAGTCCCATGACTAGCGGGAGGCCCGGGGAGCTGTTTTTT
TRBJ2-3	TRBD2	15	TRBV27	many	CASGVLAGVPDTQYF	TGTGCCAGCGGGGTACTAGCGGGAGTTCCTGATACGCAGTATTTT
TRBJ2-3	TRBD2	18	TRBV7-6	many	CASSLVVGGEMSTDTQYF	TGTGCCAGCAGCCTGGTGGTGGGGGGGGAGATGAGCACAGATACGCAGTATTTT
TRBJ2-2	TRBD1	13	TRBV12-3/TRBV12-4	many	CASGNRGVGELFF	TGTGCCAGCGGGAACAGGGGTGTCGGGGAGCTGTTTTTT
TRBJ1-6	NA	17	TRBV15	NA	CATSRDSSSSYNSPLYF	TGTGCCACCAGCAGAGATTCATCCAGCTCCTATAATTCACCCCTCTACTTT
TRBJ2-7	TRBD2	17	TRBV5-5	many	CASSLGPEDSGGYEQYF	TGTGCCAGCAGCTTGGGTCCCGAGGACAGCGGGGGGTACGAGCAGTACTTC
TRBJ2-3	NA	14	TRBV19	few	CASSIQGYTDTQYF	TGTGCCAGTAGTATCCAGGGCTACACAGATACGCAGTATTTT
TRBJ2-7	NA	15	TRBV2	many	CASNLQIGRNYEQYF	TGTGCCAGCAACCTACAGATCGGCAGAAACTACGAGCAGTACTTC
TRBJ1-3	TRBD1	14	TRBV10-3	many	CAISGTGHGNTIYF	TGTGCCATCAGTGGGACAGGGCATGGAAACACCATATATTTT
TRBJ1-3	NA	16	TRBV20-1	NA	CSARDVQGYSGNTIYF	TGCAGTGCTAGAGATGTTCAGGGTTACTCTGGAAACACCATATATTTT
TRBJ2-1	TRBD1	16	TRBV24-1	NA	CATSDRTGGGYNEQFF	TGTGCCACCAGTGACCGGACAGGGGGAGGCTACAATGAGCAGTTCTTC
TRBJ2-2	NA	13	TRBV6-1	many	CASKGLAMGELFF	TGTGCCAGCAAAGGGCTAGCGATGGGGGAGCTGTTTTTT
TRBJ1-2	NA	12	TRBV29-1	many	CSVAGTLEGYTF	TGCAGCGTAGCCGGGACCCTGGAAGGCTACACCTTC
TRBJ2-2	TRBD2	17	TRBV20-1	NA	CSARDVIGLANTGELFF	TGCAGTGCTAGAGATGTTATAGGACTAGCGAACACCGGGGAGCTGTTTTTT
TRBJ1-1	NA	15	TRBV3-1	many	CASSQDYVMNTEAFF	TGTGCCAGCAGCCAAGATTACGTTATGAACACTGAAGCTTTCTTT
TRBJ2-7	TRBD2	14	TRBV28	many	CASTGLAGGEEQYF	TGTGCCAGCACTGGACTAGCGGGAGGTGAAGAGCAGTACTTC
TRBJ1-5	NA	15	TRBV5-8	many	CASSFFDRDDQPQHF	TGTGCCAGCAGCTTTTTTGACAGAGACGATCAGCCCCAGCATTTT
TRBJ2-2	NA	15	TRBV20-1	NA	CSARGGGHNTGELFF	TGCAGTGCTAGGGGTGGGGGGCACAACACCGGGGAGCTGTTTTTT
TRBJ1-1	NA	16	TRBV6-2/TRBV6-3	many	CASRHPRTGTNTEAFF	TGTGCCAGCAGACACCCTAGAACAGGAACGAACACTGAAGCTTTCTTT
TRBJ1-1	NA	15	TRBV11-2	once	CASSLNRAMNTEAFF	TGTGCCAGCAGCTTGAACAGGGCCATGAACACTGAAGCTTTCTTT
TRBJ1-5	NA	16	TRBV6-5	few	CASSYSTGGRDQPQHF	TGTGCCAGCAGTTACTCGACCGGGGGCCGCGATCAGCCCCAGCATTTT
TRBJ1-1	TRBD1	15	TRBV5-1	many	CASRPGTGRNTEAFF	TGCGCCAGCAGACCCGGGACAGGGAGGAACACTGAAGCTTTCTTT
TRBJ2-1	NA	14	TRBV4-2	NA	CASSLRLVGDEQFF	TGTGCCAGCAGCCTCCGCCTGGTGGGTGATGAGCAGTTCTTC
TRBJ1-1	NA	12	TRBV6-5	many	CASMRGMSEAFF	TGTGCCAGCATGCGGGGTATGAGTGAAGCTTTCTTT
TRBJ1-1	TRBD1	17	TRBV2	many	CASSEALRDRGLPEAFF	TGTGCCAGCAGTGAAGCGCTTCGGGACAGGGGACTCCCTGAAGCTTTCTTT
TRBJ2-7	TRBD2	16	TRBV20-1	NA	CSARGDSGTGTYEQYF	TGCAGTGCTAGAGGGGATAGCGGGACTGGGACCTACGAGCAGTACTTC
TRBJ2-7	TRBD1	14	TRBV28	NA	CASSLTGQSYEQYF	TGTGCCAGCAGCCTAACGGGACAGTCCTACGAGCAGTACTTC
TRBJ1-5	TRBD1	16	TRBV27	many	CASSLTGGGGNQPQHF	TGTGCCAGCAGTTTAACGGGAGGGGGCGGCAATCAGCCCCAGCATTTT
TRBJ2-2	TRBD1	14	TRBV7-9	few	CASQGQGAAGELFF	TGTGCCAGCCAAGGACAGGGGGCTGCCGGGGAGCTGTTTTTT
TRBJ2-4	TRBD1	13	TRBV11-3	many	CASSAGTANIQYF	TGTGCCAGCAGCGCCGGGACAGCAAACATTCAGTACTTC
TRBJ2-3	TRBD2	18	TRBV11-2	many	CASSRTPGLAGGTDTQYF	TGTGCCAGCAGCCGAACGCCGGGACTAGCGGGGGGCACAGATACGCAGTATTTT
TRBJ2-7	NA	15	TRBV30	many	CAWFSNKGPFYEQYF	TGTGCCTGGTTCAGTAATAAGGGCCCTTTCTACGAGCAGTACTTC
TRBJ1-2	TRBD1	13	TRBV2	many	CAREDDRDYGYTF	TGTGCCAGAGAAGATGACAGGGACTATGGCTACACCTTC
TRBJ2-7	TRBD1	15	TRBV6-2/TRBV6-3	many	CATAFPDRGSYEQYF	TGTGCCACCGCCTTTCCGGACAGGGGTTCCTACGAGCAGTACTTC
TRBJ2-1	TRBD2	17	TRBV11-2	once	CASSLSLTSGYYNEQFF	TGTGCCAGCAGCTTATCCCTGACTAGCGGGTACTACAATGAGCAGTTCTTC
TRBJ2-2	NA	14	TRBV19	NA	CASSVRDPTGELFF	TGTGCCAGTAGTGTCCGGGACCCCACCGGGGAGCTGTTTTTT